These 2 T cell receptor beta chains originate from one sample sequenced in a study of blood T cell repertoires in COVID-19. Clones were read by immunoSEQ multiplex PCR, and TCRdb kept only the in-frame ones, dropping some. The top ten clones hold less than 4% of a sample with a few hundred thousand clones, approximately 86% of them seen once. Sample: peripheral blood. The receptors originated from a young woman with acute or convalescent COVID-19.

The rearrangement joins TRBV24-1 to TRBJ1-2; 9 bases align to TRBD1. Looked up from germline, CDR1 is KGHDR and CDR2 is SFDVKD. V lost 4 bases to trimming and J lost 1 base; unmatched junction nucleotides: 9. The CDR3 extends over 17 amino acids. CDR3 in amino acids: CATSEAGTGSFNYGYTF. CDR3 sequence (DNA): TGTGCCACCAGTGAAGCCGGGACAGGGTCCTTTAACTATGGCTACACCTTC.

This chain uses TRBV5-1 with TRBJ2-7; 10 bases line up with TRBD2. Germline CDR1 SGHRS, CDR2 YFSETQ. V lost 0 bases and J lost 2; bases outside the gene matches: 2. The CDR3 length is 15 residues. In DNA, the CDR3 is TGCGCCAGCAGCTTGGTCCTAGCGGGAGCCTACGAGCAGTACTTC. Translated, it gives CASSLVLAGAYEQYF.